Below are 27 T cell receptor beta chains sequenced from a single sample in a study of tissue T cells after allogeneic stem cell transplantation. The time point was: mouse harvest day 7 after allogeneic transplant. Each mouse received 10^7 T-cell-depleted marrow cells plus 10^6 splenic CD5+ T cells by tail vein. Using immunoSEQ multiplex PCR, the repertoire was profiled, and TCRdb retains in-frame clones only, with some absent. The data hold more than 5,000 clones, with about 51% observed a single time. The sample consisted of gut tissue. The receptors derive from a female BALB/c mouse given C57BL/6 T cells with graft-versus-host disease after an allogeneic hematopoietic cell transplant.

Of note for this clone: Mouse names are used for the genes. The read comes to an end 1 residue before the CDR3 does, leaving the germline J gene to fill in the end. This chain joins TRBV3 and TRBJ2-5, with D unclear. V dropped 0 bases and J dropped 3 bases, with 1 base sitting between them. CDR3 length: 12 amino acids. Germline V gene data show CDR1 as SNHLY and CDR2 as FYNGKV (reference sequence). The CDR3 is CASSLAQDTQYF. The CDR3 bases that were read are TGTGCCAGCAGCTTAGCACAAGACACCCAGTAC.

This clone was seen a single time. The gene symbols are mouse symbols. The CDR3 bases that were read are TGTGCAAGCAGCCCCGGGACTAACCAAGACACCCAGTAC. It codes for CASSPGTNQDTQY. The complete CDR3 sequence is CASSPGTNQDTQYF. The genes are TRBV16 and TRBJ2-5; perhaps TRBD2 as D (6 bases). Coverage ceases 1 residue before the CDR3 finishes, and the germline J gene fills in the end. V lost 5 bases and J lost 0, with 9 bases in between. CDR3 length: 14 amino acids. Germline CDR1 and CDR2: SGHSA and FRNQAP. The full variable domain, its missing parts supplied by reference TRBV16 and TRBJ2-5, is NAGVIQTPRHKVTGKGQEATLWCEPISGHSAVFWYRQTIVQGLEFLTYFRNQAPIDDSGMPKERFSAQMPNQSHSTLKIQSTQPQDSAVYLCASSPGTNQDTQYFGPGTRLLVL.

In this sample, this clone turned up a few times. The listed genes are named as in mouse. Coverage ceases 1 residue before the CDR3 finishes, and the germline J gene fills in the end. The rearrangement links TRBV20 to TRBJ1-5; 8 bases fit TRBD1. Germline loops: CDR1 GFQATS, CDR2 STVNSAI. This CDR3 region has 13 residues. The V gene end was trimmed by 6 bases and the J gene end by 1 base; junction bases not matched to a gene: 2. The CDR3 region is CGARQGNNQAPLF. The CDR3 bases that were read are TGTGGTGCAAGACAGGGGAACAACCAGGCTCCGCTT. The whole variable domain, filled in from reference TRBV20 and TRBJ1-5, reads GALVYQYPRRTICKSGTSMRMECQAVGFQATSVAWYRQSPQKTFELIALSTVNSAIKYEQNFTQEKFPISHPNLSFSSMTVLNAYLEDRGLYLCGARQGNNQAPLFGEGTRLSVL.

As concerns this clone: The listed genes are named as in mouse. The CDR3 end falls 1 residue outside the read, so it is completed with the germline J gene. The V and J genes are TRBV26 and TRBJ2-1; D gene uncertain. Per the germline V gene, CDR1 is KGHPV and CDR2 is FQNQEV (reference sequence). The ends were cut back, 2 bases at V and 0 bases at J, with 8 bases in the middle. This CDR3 is 15 amino acids long. CDR3 loop: CASSLSGLNYAEQFF. The sequenced part of the CDR3 DNA is TGTGCCAGCAGTCTGAGTGGTCTTAACTATGCTGAGCAGTTC.

Comments on this clone: Gene names are mouse gene names. The read falls 1 residue short of the CDR3 end, and the missing part is taken from the germline J gene. The rearrangement uses TRBV12-1 and TRBJ2-3; no firm D call. The CDR3 runs to 12 residues. Germline CDR1 reads SGHSN; CDR2 reads HYEKVE. Trimming took 4 bases from V and 2 from J, leaving 6 bases between them. The covered CDR3 bases are TGTGCCAGCTCCCTCAATGCAGAAACGCTGTAT. Protein sequence: CASSLNAETLY. The entire CDR3 sequence reads CASSLNAETLYF. Supplemented by reference TRBV12-1 and TRBJ2-3, the full variable domain reads DSGVVQSPRHIIKEKGGRSVLTCIPISGHSNVVWYQQTLGKELKFLIQHYEKVERDKGFLPSRFSVQQFDDYHSEMNMSALELEDSAMYFCASSLNAETLYFGSGTRLTVL.

A remark on this clone: Each gene name is a mouse one. Read sequence stops 1 residue before the CDR3 end, and the germline J gene provides the missing end. The V gene is TRBV12-2, the J gene TRBJ2-7; 7 nucleotides agree with TRBD2. The CDR3 runs to 15 residues. V was pared by 0 bases and J by 0 bases, with 4 bases of the junction left unmatched. Germline V gene sequence: CDR1 SGHLS, CDR2 HYDKME. CDR3 DNA (partial): TGTGCCAGCTCTCTCGAACTGGGGAGCTCCTATGAACAGTAC. Translating it yields CASSLELGSSYEQY. In full, the CDR3 is CASSLELGSSYEQYF.

This clone is labeled as large. Mouse germline and gene names are used. The read ends 1 residue before the CDR3 terminus; that terminus is restored from the germline J gene. The genes are TRBV12-1 and TRBJ2-7, with D unclear. V lost 0 bases, J lost 3 bases, and 5 bases lay in between. Germline loops: CDR1 SGHSN, CDR2 HYEKVE. The CDR3 contains 12 residues. The covered CDR3 bases are TGTGCCAGCTCTCTCGCCGTCTATGAACAGTAC. It is translated as CASSLAVYEQY. From start to end, the CDR3 is CASSLAVYEQYF.

Concerning this clone: The listed genes are named as in mouse. From the germline J gene comes the end of the CDR3, since the read stops 1 residue before it. Other DNA sequences in the sample encode the same CDR3. V and J are TRBV3 and TRBJ1-2; no firm D call. The V gene lost 2 bases and the J gene lost 0 bases, with 4 bases spanning the gap. This CDR3 has 13 amino acids. CDR1 and CDR2 (germline): SNHLY, FYNGKV (reference sequence). The sequenced CDR3 bases are TGTGCCAGCAGCTTAACCGCAAACTCCGACTACACC. Translated: CASSLTANSDYT. The entire CDR3 reads CASSLTANSDYTF. The full variable domain, its missing parts supplied by reference TRBV3 and TRBJ1-2, is GPKVLQIPSHQIIDMGQMVTLNCDPVSNHLYFYWYKQILGQQMEFLVNFYNGKVMEKSKLFKDQFSVERPDGSYFTLKIQPTALEDSAVYFCASSLTANSDYTFGSGTRLLVI.

Turning to this clone: The gene symbols are mouse symbols. The CDR3 extends 1 residue past the end of the read, so its final part is completed from the germline J gene. This chain joins TRBV16 and TRBJ1-1; D remains ambiguous. The V end was cut by 0 bases, the J end by 3 bases, with 2 bases between. The CDR3 covers 12 residues. The germline V gene encodes CDR1 SGHSA and CDR2 FRNQAP. The CDR3 bases that were read are TGTGCAAGCAGCTTAGAGGACACAGAAGTCTTC. It yields the protein CASSLEDTEVF. The whole CDR3 protein reads CASSLEDTEVFF.

On this clone: Germline and genes: mouse. The read terminates 1 residue ahead of where the CDR3 ends, so the germline J gene completes it. The genes are TRBV24 and TRBJ1-3; 9 nucleotides align to TRBD1. Germline V gene lookup returns CDR1 KGHTA and CDR2 FRNEEI. CDR3 length: 13 amino acids. Germline trimming cut 9 bases from V and 4 bases from J; bases unmatched to any gene: 4. The chain's CDR3 is CASRDREGNTLYF. CDR3 DNA, as far as it was read: TGTGCCAGTCGGGACAGGGAGGGAAATACGCTCTAT.

Sample share makes this clone medium-sized. The gene names here belong to mouse. From the germline J gene comes the end of the CDR3, since the read stops 1 residue before it. The genes are TRBV15 and TRBJ2-7; perhaps TRBD1 as D (5 bases). This CDR3 has 13 residues. V lost 1 base, J lost 5 bases, and 9 bases lay in between. Germline V gives CDR1 SGHND, CDR2 FRSKSL. The CDR3 bases that were read are TGTGCCAGCAGTTTAGTCACCAGGGATGAACAGTAC. It codes for CASSLVTRDEQY. The entire CDR3 is CASSLVTRDEQYF. Full variable domain (missing parts from reference TRBV15 and TRBJ2-7): DAGVTQTPRHEVAEKGQTIILKCEPVSGHNDLFWYRQTKIQGLELLSYFRSKSLMEDGGAFKDRFKAEMLNSSFSTLKIQPTEPKDSAVYLCASSLVTRDEQYFGPGTRLTVL.

About this clone itself: Germline and genes: mouse. The sequenced fragment ends 1 residue before the CDR3 boundary, so the rest is inferred from the germline J gene. This sequence joins TRBV26 and TRBJ2-7; D assignment may be TRBD1 or TRBD2 (7 bases each). Germline values: CDR1 KGHPV, CDR2 FQNQEV (reference sequence). The V gene lost 3 bases and the J gene lost 4 bases, with 10 bases spanning the gap. This CDR3 region has 13 residues. CDR3 amino acids: CASSLQGGYEQYF. The CDR3 DNA, read in part, is TGTGCCAGCAGTCTCCAGGGGGGGTATGAACAGTAC.

On this clone: These gene names are mouse names. The read falls 1 residue short of the CDR3 end, and the missing part is taken from the germline J gene. This chain uses TRBV26 with TRBJ1-2; tentative D call: TRBD1 (5 bases). The CDR3 consists of 13 residues. The germline V gene encodes CDR1 KGHPV and CDR2 FQNQEV (reference sequence). V lost 2 bases and J 2 bases, leaving 6 bases between the germline ends. The CDR3 loop is CASSLPGNSDYTF. The covered CDR3 bases are TGTGCCAGCAGTCTGCCAGGGAACTCCGACTACACC.

This clone was detected a few times. Gene and germline names: mouse. The sequence runs out 1 residue before the end of the CDR3; the remainder is reconstructed from the germline J gene. The genes are TRBV23 and TRBJ2-7; the listed D gene, TRBD2, was not tested against the DNA. The CDR3 is made up of 13 amino acids. Looked up from germline, CDR1 is KGHTA and CDR2 is FQNQQP. CDR3 DNA, as far as it was read: TGCTCCAGCAGTCAGGGGACTGGGTATGAACAGTAC. Its translation is CSSSQGTGYEQY. The complete CDR3 sequence is CSSSQGTGYEQYF.

Remarks on this clone: Gene labels here are mouse ones. CDR3 protein: CASGTRDRPGNTLYF. Partial CDR3 DNA: TGTGCCAGCGGGACCCGGGACAGGCCGGGAAATACGCTCTAT. The chain carries TRBV13-2 and TRBJ1-3; the match to TRBD1 covers 8 bases. The read halts 1 residue ahead of the CDR3 end, with the missing end drawn from the germline J gene. J lost 4 bases, V lost 5 bases, and 8 bases had no gene match. The CDR3 is 15 residues long. Germline CDR1 and CDR2: NNHNN and SYGAGS (reference sequence).

There are a few counts of this clone. Gene names are the mouse ones. The CDR3 end is not reached by the read, which stops 1 residue before it; the germline J gene fills it in. The rearrangement uses TRBV1 and TRBJ1-3; 9 bases map to TRBD1. Unmatched junction bases numbered 1, after V lost 3 bases and J lost 4 bases. The CDR3 has 14 amino acids. Germline V gene data show CDR1 as NSQYPW and CDR2 as LRSPGD (reference sequence). CDR3 bases read: TGCACCTGCAGTGCGACAGGGGGAGGAAATACGCTCTAT. Protein product: CTCSATGGGNTLY. The entire CDR3 reads CTCSATGGGNTLYF. The whole variable domain, filled in from reference TRBV1 and TRBJ1-3, reads VTLLEQNPRWRLVPRGQAVNLRCILKNSQYPWMSWYQQDLQKQLQWLFTLRSPGDKEVKSLPGADYLATRVTDTELRLQVANMSQGRTLYCTCSATGGGNTLYFGEGSRLIVV.

The sample holds a few counts of this clone. The gene names here belong to mouse. The CDR3 end lies 1 residue beyond the end of the read and is filled in from the germline J gene. The rearrangement links TRBV26 to TRBJ2-1, with 11 bases identical to TRBD1. The CDR3 length is 14 residues. Germline loops: CDR1 KGHPV, CDR2 FQNQEV (reference sequence). V dropped 6 bases and J dropped 4; count of bases not matched to a gene: 2. The CDR3 region is CASRGTGGYAEQFF. The CDR3 DNA, read in part, is TGTGCCAGCAGGGGGACAGGGGGATATGCTGAGCAGTTC.

As for this clone: The gene names here belong to mouse. The read ends 1 residue before the CDR3 terminus; that terminus is restored from the germline J gene. This rearrangement joins TRBV23 to TRBJ2-5. Germline-derived CDR1 and CDR2 are KGHTA and FQNQQP. CDR3 length: 15 residues. The CDR3 sequence: CSSSQSWGRGDTQYF. The CDR3 bases that were read are TGCTCCAGCAGTCAATCGTGGGGAAGGGGAGACACCCAGTAC.

With respect to this clone: Gene names refer to mouse genes. Sequencing ends 1 residue short of the CDR3 end; the germline J gene provides the rest. The rearrangement links TRBV3 to TRBJ2-1; the match to TRBD2 covers 13 bases. The trim removed 6 bases at V and 7 bases at J, leaving 6 bases unmatched. This CDR3 contains 15 residues. Germline loops: CDR1 SNHLY, CDR2 FYNGKV (reference sequence). Partial CDR3 DNA: TGTGCCAGCAGGCCGGGACTGGGGGGGAGAGCTGAGCAGTTC. It translates to CASRPGLGGRAEQF. The entire CDR3 reads CASRPGLGGRAEQFF.

Comment on this clone: The germline and genes are mouse ones. The read stops 1 residue short of the end of the CDR3; the missing end is completed from the germline J gene. This rearrangement joins TRBV13-2 to TRBJ1-4, with TRBD1 identical over 8 bases. The CDR3 sequence is 14 residues long. Per germline, CDR1 NNHNN and CDR2 SYGAGS (reference sequence). V shed 0 bases, J shed 6 bases, and the junction held 1 base outside the gene matches. The CDR3 loop is CASGDGTGHERLFF. Partial CDR3 DNA: TGTGCCAGCGGTGATGGGACAGGGCACGAAAGATTATTT.

The sample holds a few counts of this clone. These gene names are mouse names. The CDR3 extends 1 residue past the end of the read, so its final part is completed from the germline J gene. The V call is TRBV26, the J call TRBJ1-2; tentatively, D is TRBD1 (5 bases). From germline, CDR1 is KGHPV and CDR2 FQNQEV (reference sequence). Trimming left V 0 bases short and J 2 bases short, with 7 bases between. This CDR3 region has 14 residues. The CDR3 is CASSLSQGNSDYTF. The CDR3 DNA, read in part, is TGTGCCAGCAGTCTGTCGCAGGGTAACTCCGACTACACC. Drawing the rest from reference TRBV26 and TRBJ1-2, the complete variable domain is NSKVIQTPRYLVKGQGQKAKMRCIPEKGHPVVFWYQQNKNNEFKFLINFQNQEVLQQIDMTEKRFSAECPSNSPCSLEIQSSEAGDSALYLCASSLSQGNSDYTFGSGTRLLVI.

In the case of this clone: Germline and genes here are mouse. The CDR3 is cut off 1 residue early in the read; its end comes from the germline J gene. The gene calls are TRBV3 and TRBJ1-3; no firm D call. CDR3 length: 15 residues. Trimming shortened V by 4 bases and J by 0 bases, and 10 bases separated the two germline ends. In germline, CDR1 is SNHLY, CDR2 FYNGKV (reference sequence). This CDR3 is CASSSQPSSGNTLYF. The DNA read from the CDR3 is TGTGCCAGCAGCTCACAGCCCTCTTCTGGAAATACGCTCTAT.

This clone was counted only a few times. Mouse gene names and germline throughout. From the germline J gene comes the end of the CDR3, since the read stops 1 residue before it. The chain couples TRBV23 to TRBJ1-4. The CDR3 totals 12 residues. Per germline, CDR1 KGHTA and CDR2 FQNQQP. This chain's CDR3 is CSSSQGRERLFF. The CDR3 bases that were read are TGCTCCAGCAGTCAAGGCCGCGAAAGATTATTT.

Worth noting for this clone: Each gene name is a mouse one. Read sequence stops 1 residue before the CDR3 end, and the germline J gene provides the missing end. The V call is TRBV23, the J call TRBJ1-6. TRBJ1-6 is an ORF, with its function uncertain. The germline V gene encodes CDR1 KGHTA and CDR2 FQNQQP. The CDR3 contains 16 residues. Incomplete CDR3 DNA: TGCTCCAGCAGTCAATGGGGGGATTCCTATAATTCGCCCCTCTAC. Protein sequence: CSSSQWGDSYNSPLY. The CDR3 in its entirety is CSSSQWGDSYNSPLYF.

As concerns this clone: Germline and genes: mouse. The read ends 1 residue shy of where the CDR3 ends; the end is completed using the germline J gene. This sequence joins TRBV23 and TRBJ2-2. Germline V gives CDR1 KGHTA, CDR2 FQNQQP. The CDR3 runs to 13 residues. CDR3: CSSSQSGPGQLYF. Incomplete CDR3 DNA: TGCTCCAGCAGTCAATCGGGCCCCGGGCAGCTCTAC. The full variable domain, completed using reference TRBV23 and TRBJ2-2, is DAAVTQKPRYLIKMKGQEAEMKCIPEKGHTAVFWYQQKQSKELKFLIYFQNQQPLDQIDMVKERFSAVCPSSSLCSLGIRTCEAEDSALYLCSSSQSGPGQLYFGEGSKLTVL.

This clone was observed a few times. Mouse names are used for the genes. The read finishes 1 residue shy of the CDR3 end, and the germline J gene is used to complete it. This chain connects TRBV3 to TRBJ1-4; no clear D gene. V was pared by 2 bases and J by 3 bases, with 4 bases between. CDR3 length: 13 residues. The germline CDR1 and CDR2 sequences are SNHLY and FYNGKV (reference sequence). Partial CDR3 DNA: TGTGCCAGCAGCTTAAGGGCCAACGAAAGATTATTT. It codes for CASSLRANERLF. The full-length CDR3 reads as CASSLRANERLFF.

As for this clone: Gene names are mouse gene names. The read is 1 residue too short to cover the CDR3 end, so that end is filled in from the germline J gene. The rearrangement links TRBV26 to TRBJ2-5, with D possibly called TRBD1 or TRBD2 (5 bases each). The CDR3 is 13 residues long. V was clipped by 4 bases and J by 2 bases, with 7 bases between them. Germline CDR1 reads KGHPV; CDR2 reads FQNQEV (reference sequence). CDR3 amino acids: CASSQGPQDTQYF. The part of the CDR3 DNA that was read is TGTGCCAGCAGTCAGGGGCCCCAAGACACCCAGTAC.